A selection of T cell receptor beta chains follows, all from one sample in a study of blood T cell repertoires in COVID-19. Clones were read by immunoSEQ multiplex PCR, and TCRdb kept only the in-frame ones, dropping some. The table shows around 20,000 clones, with approximately 90% occurring only once. The material sequenced was peripheral blood. These receptors were obtained from a human donor in a cohort sampled during active COVID-19. The donor label of this sample is uncertain. Each CDR3 is given with its conserved first and last residue. A D gene is named only where the DNA matches it firmly. Clone size appears in some rows only: once, few, many, or a class for an expanded clone.

clone_size d_call j_call v_call cdr3_aa cdr3_nt
- - TRBJ1-2 TRBV19 CASSIPDYGYTF TGTGCCAGTAGTATCCCTGACTATGGCTACACCTTC
- TRBD1 TRBJ1-6 TRBV27 CASRGQGALNSPLHF TGTGCCAGCAGGGGACAGGGGGCGCTTAATTCACCCCTCCACTTT
- TRBD1 TRBJ1-2 TRBV5-1 CASSLNAGGSYGYTF TGCGCCAGCAGCTTGAACGCAGGGGGTAGTTATGGCTACACCTTC
- - TRBJ2-3 TRBV6-5 CASRNSRASTDTQYF TGTGCCAGCAGGAATTCCAGGGCTAGCACAGATACGCAGTATTTT
- - TRBJ2-2 TRBV5-1 CASSPEPLRELFF TGCGCCAGCAGCCCAGAACCGCTCCGGGAGCTGTTTTTT
- - TRBJ2-7 TRBV6-5 CASSRGTSYEQYF TGTGCCAGCAGCCGGGGTACTTCCTACGAGCAGTACTTC
- TRBD2 TRBJ2-7 TRBV5-1 CASSGGTSETYEQYF TGCGCCAGCAGCGGGGGGACTAGCGAGACCTACGAGCAGTACTTC
- TRBD2 TRBJ2-7 TRBV5-7 CASSLVAGRLAGRSYEQYF TGTGCCAGCAGCTTGGTGGCCGGTCGGCTAGCGGGCCGTTCCTACGAGCAGTACTTC
- TRBD1 TRBJ2-7 TRBV11-2 CASSRDRVYEQYF TGTGCCAGCAGCCGGGACAGAGTCTACGAGCAGTACTTC
once TRBD1 TRBJ1-4 TRBV7-8 CASSLTRDRGFSTNEKLFF TGTGCCAGCAGCTTAACCCGGGACAGGGGGTTTTCAACTAATGAAAAACTGTTTTTT
few TRBD1 TRBJ2-1 TRBV5-1 CASNPLGTGFNNEQFF TGCGCCAGCAACCCGTTGGGGACAGGATTTAACAATGAGCAGTTCTTC
- - TRBJ1-1 TRBV29-1 CSVGGTEAFF TGCAGCGTTGGCGGGACTGAAGCTTTCTTT
few - TRBJ1-5 TRBV7-8 CASSSHRRPQPQHF TGTGCCAGCAGCTCCCACAGGAGACCTCAGCCCCAGCATTTT
- - TRBJ2-7 TRBV19 CASSIAYPDTPYEQYF TGTGCCAGTAGTATAGCTTACCCTGACACACCCTACGAGCAGTACTTC
- TRBD2 TRBJ2-7 TRBV2 CASSGLAKYEQYF TGTGCCAGCAGCGGACTAGCGAAGTACGAGCAGTACTTC
- TRBD1 TRBJ1-1 TRBV3-1/TRBV3-2 CASSSLTGGTEAFF TGTGCCAGCAGCTCACTCACAGGGGGCACTGAAGCTTTCTTT
- TRBD2 TRBJ2-1 TRBV6-5 CASRPTSGRAGEQFF TGTGCCAGCAGGCCGACTAGCGGGAGGGCCGGTGAGCAGTTCTTC
once - TRBJ2-1 TRBV2 CASSVEVQNNEQFF TGTGCCAGCAGTGTGGAGGTACAGAACAATGAGCAGTTCTTC
once - TRBJ2-7 TRBV7-9 CASSSPREKFYEQYF TGTGCCAGCAGCTCCCCCCGGGAGAAATTCTACGAGCAGTACTTC
- - TRBJ2-3 TRBV5-1 CASSPHLTTNSDTQYF TGCGCCAGCAGCCCCCATCTTACTACCAACTCAGATACGCAGTATTTT
- - TRBJ2-1 TRBV25-1 CASTTGYNEQFF TGTGCCAGCACCACAGGGTACAATGAGCAGTTCTTC
- TRBD1 TRBJ1-2 TRBV11-3 CASSKPLDRASNYGYTF TGTGCCAGCAGCAAGCCCTTGGACAGGGCCTCTAACTATGGCTACACCTTC